This T cell receptor (beta chain) is drawn from a study of CD4 T cells in relation to SARS-CoV-2 and coronaviruses. As for this clone: Its matching antigen is unknown.

Measured with immunoSEQ multiplex PCR; TCRdb has only the in-frame clones, and not every one. Of more than 25,000 clones detected, around 73% appear once; the ten largest clones hold roughly 21%. CD4+ T cells from unexposed donors were obtained before the COVID-19 pandemic (2011-2018). Isolation of CD4+ T cells took place after less than 13 days in culture. The V gene's germline CDR1 is LGHNA and CDR2 YSLEER. The CDR3 is made up of 19 amino acids. Germline trimming cut 0 bases from V and 0 bases from J; bases unmatched to any gene: 11. Sequencing was performed on CD4+ T cells from PBMCs, cultured in vitro. This receptor was obtained from a human donor in good health. The chain links TRBV4-3 to TRBJ1-5; TRBD1 matches at 7 bases. The CDR3 DNA reads TGCGCCAGCAGCCAAGATTGGAACAGGGGATCTATTAGCAATCAGCCCCAGCATTTT. Translated, it gives CASSQDWNRGSISNQPQHF.